A selection of T cell receptor beta chains follows, all from one sample in a study of CXCR3-negative and CXCR3-positive naive CD8 T cells. TCRdb re-analyzed the 5' RACE reads; it lists each CDR3 protein once, without DNA. In total, the table holds approximately 41,000 distinct CDR3 sequences. Sequenced sample: memory CD8+ T cells from blood. These receptors all stem from a human donor in good health. Some clones in this sample may be carry-over from other donors' samples. Both conserved end residues are part of each CDR3.

V,J,CDR3
TRBV29-1,TRBJ1-2,CSVEGGKDGYTF
TRBV4-2,TRBJ2-3,CASSQEGPVDTQYF
TRBV13,TRBJ2-3,CASSPVSGTQYF
TRBV20-1,TRBJ1-3,CSAFIYGNTIYF
TRBV11-2,TRBJ2-7,CASSLGGQVYEQYF
TRBV6-4,TRBJ2-1,CASSAASGDGYNEQFF
TRBV20-1,TRBJ1-1,CSTFGGGNTEAFF
TRBV2,TRBJ2-2,CASSDRQGIYAGELFF
TRBV28,TRBJ1-5,CASSDRPSNQPQHF
TRBV20-1,TRBJ2-1,CSARWSGDEQFF
TRBV27,TRBJ1-2,CASSLSTVPVYGYTF
TRBV5-1,TRBJ2-3,CASSPGVPTDTQYF
TRBV29-1,TRBJ1-1,CSVDHLRENTEAFF
TRBV27,TRBJ2-5,CASSLGGGRIETQYF
TRBV6-2/TRBV6-3,TRBJ2-2,CASSYVNTGELFF
TRBV29-1,TRBJ2-7,CSVQLGDSYEQYF
TRBV7-2,TRBJ2-7,CASSSVPTYEQYF
TRBV28,TRBJ2-1,CASSLALAGPYNEQFF
TRBV30,TRBJ2-7,CAWSLGTGTFYEQYF
TRBV29-1,TRBJ2-7,CSVLGLDSYEQYF
TRBV6-4,TRBJ1-1,CASSDSIGGNTEAFF
TRBV7-3,TRBJ2-1,CASSLLTGTDEQFF
TRBV10-3,TRBJ2-5,CAISELDFETQYF
TRBV5-4,TRBJ2-7,CASSHPTSGGSYEQYF
TRBV6-4,TRBJ2-3,CASSDGAGDTDTQYF
TRBV25-1,TRBJ2-1,CASSVAGGYNEQFF
TRBV6-2/TRBV6-3,TRBJ2-6,CASSYPQGSGANVLTF
TRBV6-6,TRBJ2-3,CASNVAGGGTDTQYF